The present entry profiles one TCR beta chain with its context. Its cognate antigen is unknown. The data belong to a study of shared clonotypes between healthy human individuals. Findings and limits, study-wide: Several donors shared around 5.2% of their naive CD4 clonotypes. Naive subsets usually exceeded memory subsets in estimated richness.

Trimming pared 3 bases from V and 4 bases from J, leaving 4 bases between. The CDR3 is made up of 11 amino acids. Germline values: CDR1 MDHEN, CDR2 SYDVKM. Repertoires were generated with immunoSEQ multiplex PCR, while TCRdb's copy carries only in-frame clones and drops some. The sample contains under 150,000 clones, 55% to 80% of which appear only once. The sequence came from a woman in her 30s in good health. Sequenced input: memory CD8+ T cells sorted from blood. Specified subset: CD45RO+ cells pooled with CCR7-negative TemRA cells. The genes are TRBV28 and TRBJ2-7; D gene unclear. The CDR3 DNA sequence: TGTGCCAGCAGTTTTGGGTACGAGCAGTACTTC. This translates into CASSFGYEQYF.